The 8 T cell receptor beta chains below were found in one sample sequenced in a study of blood T cell repertoires in COVID-19. Some clones are missing from TCRdb's copy, which holds only in-frame ones; the method was immunoSEQ multiplex PCR. The sample carries about 220,000 clones, about 91% recorded once. The sample comprised PBMCs or T cells enriched from blood (not recorded which). Source of these receptors: a woman aged 45-65 years with acute COVID-19.

The count of this clone is one. The V and J genes are TRBV12-5 and TRBJ2-1; 13 bases map to TRBD2. The CDR3 is 18 residues long. Germline CDR1 reads LGHNT; CDR2 reads FRNRAP. The V and J ends lost 4 bases and 7 bases, in that order; junction bases with no gene match: 13. Written as DNA, the CDR3 is TGTGCTAGTGGTTCCACCCCCGACGGGACTAGCGGGGCGAATGAGCAGTTCTTC. Amino acids: CASGSTPDGTSGANEQFF. The entire variable domain, with the rest obtained from reference TRBV12-5 and TRBJ2-1, is as follows: DARVTQTPRHKVTEMGQEVTMRCQPILGHNTVFWYRQTMMQGLELLAYFRNRAPLDDSGMPKDRFSAEMPDATLATLKIQPSEPRDSAVYFCASGSTPDGTSGANEQFFGPGTRLTVL.

As concerns this clone: This CDR3 is also generated by other DNA sequences in the sample. The chain uses TRBV19 and TRBJ2-3, with TRBD2 identical over 7 bases. CDR1 LNHDA and CDR2 SQIVND come from the germline V gene (reference sequence). There are 14 residues in the CDR3. V was pared by 9 bases and J by 0 bases, with 6 bases of the junction left unmatched. The CDR3 nucleotides read TGTGCCAGCAGTCCGGGACTAAGCACAGATACGCAGTATTTT. It is translated as CASSPGLSTDTQYF.

V usage is TRBV10-3 and J usage is TRBJ2-1; 7 nucleotides agree with TRBD2. The CDR3 is made up of 13 amino acids. V gave up 7 bases and J gave up 7 bases; unmatched junction bases: 7. Germline V gives CDR1 ENHRY, CDR2 SYGVKD. CDR3 sequence reads: CAIKGGSSNEQFF. As DNA, the CDR3 is TGTGCCATCAAGGGCGGGAGTTCTAATGAGCAGTTCTTC.

The V gene is TRBV28, the J gene TRBJ2-2, with a tentative D call TRBD2 (5 bases). CDR1 is MDHEN and CDR2 is SYDVKM in the germline V gene. CDR3 length: 14 amino acids. V lost 4 bases and J lost 6, with 12 bases in between. Here the CDR3 DNA reads TGTGCCAGCAGTTCCCACGGAGGTGCCGGGGAGCTGTTTTTT. Its translation is CASSSHGGAGELFF.

The V call is TRBV5-1, the J call TRBJ1-4; 8 bases line up with TRBD1. CDR3 size: 16 residues. CDR1 SGHRS and CDR2 YFSETQ come from the germline V gene. Losses at the gene ends were 4 bases for V and 3 bases for J; bases not matched to a gene: 8. The CDR3: CASSLGTGWANEKLFF. Written as DNA, the CDR3 is TGCGCCAGCAGCCTGGGGACAGGTTGGGCTAATGAAAAACTGTTTTTT.

The J gene is TRBJ1-3, the V gene TRBV21-1; the DNA was not used to check the table's D call, TRBD1. TRBV21-1 is termed a pseudogene. This CDR3 contains 18 residues. The CDR3 loop is CASSKKRADSNSGNTIYF. DNA of the CDR3: TGTGCCAGCAGCAAAAAGAGGGCGGACAGCAACTCTGGAAACACCATATATTTT.

V is TRBV7-2 and J is TRBJ2-3; D is undetermined. Trimming left V 2 bases short and J 6 bases short, with 21 bases between. The germline V gene encodes CDR1 SGHTA and CDR2 FQGNSA. This CDR3 is 17 amino acids long. For the CDR3, the DNA is TGTGCCAGCAGCTTATCGATTCAGCGCTCCGGCTGGGATACGCAGTATTTT. It specifies CASSLSIQRSGWDTQYF. The whole variable domain, filled in from reference TRBV7-2 and TRBJ2-3, reads GAGVSQSPSNKVTEKGKDVELRCDPISGHTALYWYRQSLGQGLEFLIYFQGNSAPDKSGLPSDRFSAERTGGSVSTLTIQRTQQEDSAVYLCASSLSIQRSGWDTQYFGPGTRLTVL.

The rearrangement links TRBV7-9 to TRBJ2-7; 10 bases agree with TRBD1. CDR3 length: 15 residues. Germline CDR1 is SEHNR and CDR2 is FQNEAQ (reference sequence). V trimming: 3 bases; J trimming: 1 base; junction bases outside the gene matches: 3. The CDR3 DNA reads as TGTGCCAGCAGCTTGCCGGGACAGGGGTCCTACGAGCAGTACTTC. Its translation: CASSLPGQGSYEQYF.